This entry features one T cell receptor (beta chain) sequence. This sample was taken from a study of blood T cell repertoires in COVID-19. The wider study: Acute-phase and convalescent COVID-19 samples originated in the United States, Italy and Spain.

With 1 base clipped from V and 0 bases from J, the junction kept 2 bases outside the gene matches. Germline-derived CDR1 and CDR2 are SGHDT and YYEEEE. This CDR3 spans 15 amino acids. How the authors handled the data: Reference gene primer amplification in the assay estimated nucleated cell counts. Assay used: immunoSEQ multiplex PCR; TCRdb lists only in-frame clones, some missing. That table is the source of V, J and clone size, and D and trimming were worked out from the DNA. The sample has 150,000 or so clones, around 82% seen once. Sequenced material: peripheral blood. The sequence was collected from a human donor in a cohort sampled during active COVID-19. The chain recombines TRBV5-6 with TRBJ2-3; 7 bases match TRBD1. The CDR3 region is CASSLTGVSTDTQYF. CDR3 coding DNA: TGTGCCAGCAGCTTGACAGGGGTCAGCACAGATACGCAGTATTTT.